Listed here are 13 T cell receptor beta chains from one sample, sequenced in a study of circulating CD8 cells and anti-PD-1 response in melanoma. Four subsets defined by PD-1 and/or TIGIT were sorted from live CD3+CD8+TCRalphabeta+ cells. TCR libraries were prepared from approximately 15 ng of total RNA with the QIAseq Immune Repertoire TCR panel. TCRdb passed the reads through MiXCR, listing each CDR3 protein once. The data show approximately 600 distinct CDR3 sequences, 3.8% seen once. The source was CD8+ T cells from PBMCs, collected at baseline or after one month of anti-PD-1 therapy (not recorded which). These receptors all stem from a human donor with melanoma.

This clonotype is termed large. The rearrangement uses TRBV7-2 and TRBJ2-7; no definite D call. The CDR3 contains 14 residues. Germline V gene data show CDR1 as SGHTA and CDR2 as FQGNSA. V was shortened by 3 bases and J by 5 bases, with 14 bases between the two germline ends. The CDR3 DNA sequence: TGTGCCAGCAGCTTCCCCAACCTCCCTCACGAGCAGTACTTC. Its translation is CASSFPNLPHEQYF.

This clonotype ranks as large. The CDR3: CASSLSGSANEQFF. DNA of the CDR3: TGTGCCAGCAGTTTGTCAGGGAGCGCCAATGAGCAGTTCTTC. The V and J genes are TRBV27 and TRBJ2-1; D tentatively fits TRBD1 or TRBD2 (5 bases each). V was cut by 3 bases and J by 6 bases, with 12 bases left in between. The length of the CDR3 is 14 residues. From germline, CDR1 is MNHEY and CDR2 SMNVEV (reference sequence).

This clonotype is termed large. This chain links TRBV27 with TRBJ1-1, with a tentative D call TRBD1 (5 bases). V lost 5 bases, J lost 11 bases, and 18 bases lay in between. The CDR3 contains 13 residues. Per germline, CDR1 MNHEY and CDR2 SMNVEV (reference sequence). The CDR3 loop is CASSLGAGRAAFF. The CDR3, as DNA: TGTGCCAGCAGTCTAGGGGCCGGTAGGGCGGCTTTCTTT.

In its sample, this clonotype is large. The chain links TRBV2 to TRBJ2-5; D gene unclear. The CDR3 loop spans 14 amino acids. Germline V gene sequence: CDR1 SNHLY, CDR2 FYNNEI. The ends were cut back, 6 bases at V and 4 bases at J, with 15 bases in the middle. The CDR3 coding sequence is TGTGCCAGCAGCCTAAGTGGGGTGGGAGAGACCCAGTACTTC. Translated, it gives CASSLSGVGETQYF.

The chain carries TRBV5-5 and TRBJ2-7, with 7 bases lining up with TRBD1. With V trimmed by 4 bases and J by 4 bases, 14 bases remained unmatched. In germline, CDR1 is SGHKS, CDR2 YYEKEE (reference sequence). The CDR3 has 16 residues. CDR3: CASSRKTTGTAYEQYF. CDR3 DNA: TGTGCCAGCAGCCGGAAAACCACCGGGACAGCATACGAGCAGTACTTC. Together with reference TRBV5-5 and TRBJ2-7, the CDR3 gives the full variable domain: DAGVTQSPTHLIKTRGQQVTLRCSPISGHKSVSWYQQVLGQGPQFIFQYYEKEERGRGNFPDRFSARQFPNYSSELNVNALLLGDSALYLCASSRKTTGTAYEQYFGPGTRLTVT.

This clonotype ranks as medium-sized. The gene calls are TRBV28 and TRBJ2-7, with TRBD2 matching over 7 bases. The CDR3 spans 14 residues. V dropped 3 bases and J dropped 3; count of bases not matched to a gene: 5. Germline V gene lookup returns CDR1 MDHEN and CDR2 SYDVKM. Here the CDR3 reads CASSFLAEIYEQYF. In DNA form, the CDR3 reads TGTGCCAGCAGTTTCCTAGCGGAGATCTACGAGCAGTACTTC.

Relative to its sample, this clonotype is large. J is TRBJ1-1 and V is TRBV2; D is unclear. Germline V gene lookup returns CDR1 SNHLY and CDR2 FYNNEI. With 8 bases removed from V and 7 bases from J, the gap between germline ends came to 11 bases. The CDR3 runs 11 residues. The CDR3 DNA reads as TGTGCCAGCGTGGTGAGGGATGAAGCTTTCTTT. It encodes CASVVRDEAFF.

By share, this clonotype ranks as medium-sized. The chain carries TRBV20-1 and TRBJ1-1; D uncertain. Germline lookup yields CDR1 DFQATT and CDR2 SNEGSKA (reference sequence). CDR3 size: 14 residues. V was cut by 0 bases and J by 11 bases, with 19 bases left in between. CDR3 bases: TGCAGTGCTAGAGATATGGAGAACCCAGAGCGGGCTTTCTTT. It specifies CSARDMENPERAFF.

The chain combines TRBV12-3 or TRBV12-4 with TRBJ1-1; the D gene is possibly TRBD1 (5 bases). Deletions cut 1 base from V and 2 bases from J, with 11 bases between. The CDR3 is made up of 15 amino acids. CDR3 coding DNA: TGTGCCAGCAGTTTAGTGGGGGAGGGTAACACTGAAGCTTTCTTT. Amino acid sequence: CASSLVGEGNTEAFF.

This clonotype is medium-sized by share. The chain carries TRBV19 and TRBJ2-1; D might be TRBD1 or TRBD2, each matching 5 bases. Germline loops: CDR1 LNHDA, CDR2 SQIVND (reference sequence). Trimming pared 4 bases from V and 4 bases from J, leaving 11 bases between. This CDR3 comprises 14 residues. This chain's CDR3 is CASSTLEGYNEQFF. Written as DNA, the CDR3 is TGTGCCAGTAGTACTCTCGAGGGGTACAATGAGCAGTTCTTC. The complete variable domain, with remaining parts taken from reference TRBV19 and TRBJ2-1, reads DGGITQSPKYLFRKEGQNVTLSCEQNLNHDAMYWYRQDPGQGLRLIYYSQIVNDFQKGDIAEGYSVSREKKESFPLTVTSAQKNPTAFYLCASSTLEGYNEQFFGPGTRLTVL.

By share, this clonotype ranks as medium-sized (0.01 to 0.1%). V and J are TRBV14 and TRBJ2-1; possibly TRBD1 for D (6 bases). This CDR3 is 13 amino acids long. Trimming cost V 4 bases and J 7 bases, with 11 bases left between them. Germline CDR1 reads SGHDN; CDR2 reads FVKESK. The CDR3 DNA follows: TGTGCCAGCAGCCGCAGGGGTGCAAATGAGCAGTTCTTC. This sequence encodes CASSRRGANEQFF.

This clonotype is labeled medium-sized. This sequence joins TRBV28 and TRBJ2-2; TRBD1 matches at 7 bases. Germline assignment: CDR1 MDHEN and CDR2 SYDVKM. The trim removed 7 bases at V and 0 bases at J, leaving 11 bases unmatched. The CDR3 length is 17 residues. The CDR3 DNA is TGTGCCAGCATCGATCTTCGGGACAGAGCGAACACCGGGGAGCTGTTTTTT. This gives the protein CASIDLRDRANTGELFF. The complete variable domain, with remaining parts taken from reference TRBV28 and TRBJ2-2, reads DVKVTQSSRYLVKRTGEKVFLECVQDMDHENMFWYRQDPGLGLRLIYFSYDVKMKEKGDIPEGYSVSREKKERFSLILESASTNQTSMYLCASIDLRDRANTGELFFGEGSRLTVL.

By frequency in the sample, this clonotype is large (0.1 to 1%). V usage is TRBV28 and J usage is TRBJ2-1; D unresolved. The germline V gene encodes CDR1 MDHEN and CDR2 SYDVKM. The CDR3 loop spans 15 amino acids. V was pared by 0 bases and J by 6 bases, with 12 bases between. CDR3 coding DNA: TGTGCCAGCAGTTTATGGGGTGAAAAGGGCAATGAGCAGTTCTTC. Residues: CASSLWGEKGNEQFF.